The TCR beta chain under discussion was sequenced for a study of glioma-infiltrating T cells. Study-wide results and caveats: Non-neoplastic patients had below-expected tissue-blood divergence, while all gliomas exceeded expectation. Very few CDR3 sequences were shared between tissue and blood.

TCR alpha and beta CDR3 regions were amplified from RNA using iRepertoire nested multiplex PCR. Tissue mRNA or PBMC total RNA, roughly 90-450 ng, went into one-step reverse transcription and amplification. TCRdb ran MiXCR on the multiplex PCR reads and lists one entry per CDR3 protein. The sample yields about 130,000 distinct CDR3 sequences, 24% seen once. Trimming cost V 0 bases and J 8 bases; bases outside gene matches: 7. The CDR3 has 16 residues. Per the germline V gene, CDR1 is KGHDR and CDR2 is SFDVKD. This clonotype occurred a few times. The antigen is undetermined. The TCR sequence derives from a human donor with low-grade glioma or glioblastoma, undergoing nonglioma brain surgery, or in good health (not recorded which). Sequences were obtained from glioma tissue, nonneoplastic brain tissue, or PBMCs (not recorded which). The V call is TRBV24-1, the J call TRBJ2-1, with 9 bases lining up with TRBD1. CDR3 in DNA: TGTGCCACCAGTGATTTGCGGGGACAGGGTAGGGATGAGCAGTTCTTC. Its protein is CATSDLRGQGRDEQFF.